What follows are 26 T cell receptor beta chains derived from one specimen sequenced in a study of blood T cell repertoires in COVID-19. Only in-frame clones appear in the TCRdb table, and some are missing; sequencing was by immunoSEQ multiplex PCR. The sample records under 200,000 clones, around 85% being singletons. The specimen sequenced was peripheral blood. Source of these receptors: a man between 60 and 70 years old who had recovered from COVID-19.

This chain joins TRBV5-8 and TRBJ2-3, with 7 bases identical to TRBD1. The CDR3 is 15 residues long. V was pared by 4 bases and J by 3 bases, with 8 bases of the junction left unmatched. The V gene's germline CDR1 is SGHTS and CDR2 YDEGEE. The CDR3 DNA is TGTGCCAGCAGCCTAGGGGGCTTTGGAACAGATACGCAGTATTTT. Translating it yields CASSLGGFGTDTQYF.

The chain is built from TRBV2 and TRBJ2-7; the match to TRBD2 covers 11 bases. Germline V gene data show CDR1 as SNHLY and CDR2 as FYNNEI. This CDR3 has 14 residues. Germline trimming cut 6 bases from V and 0 bases from J; bases unmatched to any gene: 1. CDR3 in amino acids: CASRTSGGSYEQYF. In nucleotides, the CDR3 is TGTGCCAGCAGAACTAGCGGGGGCTCCTACGAGCAGTACTTC.

This rearrangement joins TRBV7-6 to TRBJ1-3; TRBD1 agrees at 7 bases. In germline, CDR1 is SGHVS, CDR2 FNYEAQ. V shed 4 bases, J shed 1 base, and the junction held 7 bases outside the gene matches. CDR3 length: 16 residues. The CDR3 coding sequence is TGTGCCAGCAGCTGGGCAGGGGGGCCATCTGGAAACACCATATATTTT. The encoded protein is CASSWAGGPSGNTIYF.

The table lists this clone with a count of one. The rearrangement joins TRBV2 to TRBJ1-2, with a tentative D call TRBD1 (6 bases). Germline V gene lookup returns CDR1 SNHLY and CDR2 FYNNEI. The CDR3 is made up of 14 amino acids. Trimming left V 6 bases short and J 0 bases short, with 11 bases between. Here the CDR3 DNA reads TGTGCCAGCAGCCCACAGGGCACTAACTATGGCTACACCTTC. This translates into CASSPQGTNYGYTF.

This clone was detected a few times. The chain employs TRBV3-1 (or the pseudogene TRBV3-2) and TRBJ2-1; 7 nucleotides line up with TRBD1. Losses at the gene ends were 0 bases for V and 7 bases for J; bases not matched to a gene: 6. CDR1 and CDR2 (germline): LGHDT, YNNKEL (reference sequence). This CDR3 region has 15 residues. In nucleotides, the CDR3 is TGTGCCAGCAGCCAAGAGGGACAGCCCTCAAATGAGCAGTTCTTC. Its translation is CASSQEGQPSNEQFF.

This sequence joins TRBV9 and TRBJ2-3, with TRBD2 identical over 15 bases. Losses at the gene ends were 4 bases for V and 2 bases for J; bases not matched to a gene: 5. The CDR3 runs to 17 residues. Germline CDR1 is SGDLS and CDR2 is YYNGEE. In DNA form, the CDR3 reads TGTGCCAGCAGCTCGGGACTAGCGGGGGGCCACACAGATACGCAGTATTTT. Its protein is CASSSGLAGGHTDTQYF. The variable domain in full, completed from reference TRBV9 and TRBJ2-3, reads DSGVTQTPKHLITATGQRVTLRCSPRSGDLSVYWYQQSLDQGLQFLIQYYNGEERAKGNILERFSAQQFPDLHSELNLSSLELGDSALYFCASSSGLAGGHTDTQYFGPGTRLTVL.

The chain links TRBV7-9 to TRBJ2-3; TRBD2 is a possible D gene (6 bases). CDR3 length: 16 residues. Germline-derived CDR1 and CDR2 are SEHNR and FQNEAQ (reference sequence). V lost 6 bases and J 2 bases, leaving 18 bases between the germline ends. Here the CDR3 reads CASRPPRLGFTDTQYF. The CDR3 DNA follows: TGTGCCAGCAGGCCCCCGAGACTAGGGTTCACAGATACGCAGTATTTT.

This chain connects TRBV6-5 to TRBJ1-2; unclear D gene. This CDR3 region has 14 residues. The V and J ends lost 3 bases and 4 bases respectively, with 12 bases between them. From germline, CDR1 is MNHEY and CDR2 SVGAGI. CDR3 loop: CASSYSAASYGYTF. Written as DNA, the CDR3 is TGTGCCAGCAGTTATTCCGCGGCATCCTATGGCTACACCTTC.

J is TRBJ1-2 and V is TRBV7-2; 9 bases line up with TRBD1. V shed 5 bases, J shed 2 bases, and the junction held 9 bases outside the gene matches. This CDR3 is 16 amino acids long. Germline V gene sequence: CDR1 SGHTA, CDR2 FQGNSA. The CDR3 sequence is CASSAAGTGLNYGYTF. CDR3 sequence (DNA): TGTGCCAGCAGCGCCGCCGGGACAGGGTTAAACTATGGCTACACCTTC.

The rearrangement uses TRBV15 and TRBJ1-4; perhaps TRBD1 as D (6 bases). The CDR3 covers 14 residues. Per germline, CDR1 LNHNV and CDR2 YYDKDF (reference sequence). Trimming pared 3 bases from V and 8 bases from J, leaving 13 bases between. The DNA for the CDR3 is TGTGCCACCAGCAGGAGAACGAGGGGGGAAAAACTGTTTTTT. The encoded protein is CATSRRTRGEKLFF.

The CDR3 reads CASIGAGAYGYTF. DNA for the CDR3: TGTGCCAGCATAGGGGCAGGGGCCTATGGCTACACCTTC. This sequence joins TRBV2 and TRBJ1-2; a weak D match, TRBD1 (6 bases). V was shortened by 7 bases and J by 4 bases, with 13 bases between the two germline ends. The CDR3 is 13 residues long. The germline V gene encodes CDR1 SNHLY and CDR2 FYNNEI.

The rearrangement uses TRBV18 and TRBJ2-3; D possibly corresponds to TRBD1 (5 bases). CDR3 length: 13 amino acids. CDR1 is KGHSH and CDR2 is LQKENI in the germline V gene. V was shortened by 4 bases and J by 1 base, with 6 bases between the two germline ends. The CDR3 DNA is TGTGCCAGCTCACAAGGGGGCACAGATACGCAGTATTTT. It encodes CASSQGGTDTQYF.

The chain carries TRBV5-1 and TRBJ2-1, with 11 bases lining up with TRBD2. The V and J ends lost 5 bases and 7 bases, in that order; junction bases with no gene match: 8. Germline CDR1 is SGHRS and CDR2 is YFSETQ. This CDR3 is 15 amino acids long. CDR3 bases: TGCGCCAGCAGATACATAGCGGGGGGGTTGAATGAGCAGTTCTTC. Translation gives CASRYIAGGLNEQFF.

The V and J genes are TRBV6-5 and TRBJ2-5; 12 bases are shared with TRBD2. The CDR3 spans 14 residues. The germline V gene has CDR1 MNHEY and CDR2 SVGAGI. V gave up 6 bases and J gave up 2 bases; unmatched junction bases: 1. CDR3 sequence: CASRLAGGQETQYF. CDR3 bases: TGTGCCAGCAGACTAGCGGGGGGACAAGAGACCCAGTACTTC.

The V call is TRBV6-1, the J call TRBJ1-4, with 9 bases aligning to TRBD1. CDR1 and CDR2 from the germline V gene are MNHNS and SASEGT. The CDR3 is 14 amino acids. The junction had 6 bases not matched to a gene; V was cut back by 6 bases and J by 7 bases. Here the CDR3 DNA reads TGTGCCAGCAGCGAACAGGGGGCGGGTGAAAAACTGTTTTTT. Translated: CASSEQGAGEKLFF.

This clone has a single count. The CDR3 loop reads CASSGGGPGNTIYF. CDR3 bases: TGTGCCAGCAGCGGAGGGGGCCCCGGAAACACCATATATTTT. The rearrangement joins TRBV9 to TRBJ1-3, with 7 bases that match TRBD1. The CDR3 contains 14 residues. V shed 3 bases and J 4 bases; nucleotides not matched to a gene: 4. The germline CDR1 and CDR2 sequences are SGDLS and YYNGEE.

This chain links TRBV5-1 with TRBJ1-1; possible D gene TRBD1, 5 bases. The germline CDR1 and CDR2 sequences are SGHRS and YFSETQ. This CDR3 has 14 residues. V was clipped by 3 bases and J by 7 bases, with 16 bases between them. The CDR3 DNA follows: TGCGCCAGCAGCTCCATGCCTTCCGGGGGTGAAGCTTTCTTT. It specifies CASSSMPSGGEAFF.

V usage is TRBV11-3 and J usage is TRBJ2-5; perhaps TRBD1 as D (6 bases). The CDR3 length is 13 residues. Trimming removed 6 bases from V and 5 bases from J, with 13 bases in between. CDR1 and CDR2 from the germline V gene are SGHNT and YENEEA. The CDR3 DNA follows: TGTGCCAGCAGATCTACAGGGTCGGAGACCCAGTACTTC. Protein product: CASRSTGSETQYF.

The table lists this clone with a few counts. The CDR3 spells CASSDSGVETQYF. CDR3 in DNA: TGTGCCAGCAGTGACAGCGGGGTTGAGACCCAGTACTTC. The J gene is TRBJ2-5, the V gene TRBV2; 7 nucleotides line up with TRBD2. V trimming: 3 bases; J trimming: 5 bases; junction bases outside the gene matches: 3. CDR3 size: 13 residues. The germline CDR1 and CDR2 sequences are SNHLY and FYNNEI.

There are a few counts of this clone. This chain connects TRBV20-1 to TRBJ1-1, with TRBD1 identical over 7 bases. V lost 3 bases, J lost 5 bases, and 9 bases stayed unmatched. The CDR3 runs to 14 residues. The V gene's germline CDR1 is DFQATT and CDR2 SNEGSKA (reference sequence). CDR3 DNA sequence: TGCAGTGCTAGTGAAGGGGGCGCGAGGACTGAAGCTTTCTTT. Translation: CSASEGGARTEAFF.

The V gene is TRBV5-1, the J gene TRBJ2-3; perhaps TRBD1 as D (6 bases). The V and J ends lost 6 bases and 2 bases respectively, with 22 bases between them. The CDR3 length is 17 residues. Germline V lookup: CDR1 SGHRS, CDR2 YFSETQ. CDR3 DNA: TGCGCCAGCACAGACGGCAGTTTTAGGACAGCCACAGATACGCAGTATTTT. This translates into CASTDGSFRTATDTQYF.

V and J are TRBV3-1 (or the pseudogene TRBV3-2) and TRBJ1-1, with unresolved D. V was trimmed by 1 base and J by 1 base, leaving 7 bases between them. Germline loops: CDR1 LGHDT, CDR2 YNNKEL (reference sequence). The CDR3 covers 14 residues. The CDR3 here is CASSQVMANTEAFF. The CDR3 bases are TGTGCCAGCAGCCAAGTCATGGCGAACACTGAAGCTTTCTTT.

This clone was seen only once. CDR3 DNA sequence: TGTGCCAGCAGCTTCCGACAGGCCGTCACAGATACGCAGTATTTT. Residues: CASSFRQAVTDTQYF. This rearrangement joins TRBV7-6 to TRBJ2-3; D might be TRBD1 (6 bases). V was shortened by 3 bases and J by 2 bases, with 12 bases between the two germline ends. Germline V gives CDR1 SGHVS, CDR2 FNYEAQ. The CDR3 contains 15 residues.

The genes are TRBV3-1 (or the pseudogene TRBV3-2) and TRBJ1-1; D perhaps matches TRBD1 (5 bases). Trimming pared 4 bases from V and 3 bases from J, leaving 12 bases between. The CDR3 has 14 residues. Looked up from germline, CDR1 is LGHDT and CDR2 is YNNKEL (reference sequence). CDR3 region: CASSPGRSDTEAFF. For the CDR3, the DNA is TGTGCCAGCAGCCCAGGGCGTAGTGACACTGAAGCTTTCTTT.

The rearrangement uses TRBV19 and TRBJ2-7, with D possibly TRBD1 on 6 matching bases. This CDR3 region has 16 residues. Trimming stripped 3 bases from V and 0 bases from J, with 15 bases between. The germline CDR1 and CDR2 sequences are LNHDA and SQIVND (reference sequence). This chain's CDR3 is CASSIRQGPFSYEQYF. As DNA, the CDR3 is TGTGCCAGTAGTATCCGGCAGGGGCCTTTCTCCTACGAGCAGTACTTC.

This rearrangement joins TRBV5-1 to TRBJ2-3; no firm D call. The germline V and J ends were trimmed by 7 bases and 6 bases, with 27 bases remaining between them. The CDR3 has 17 residues. Germline V gene sequence: CDR1 SGHRS, CDR2 YFSETQ. CDR3 bases: TGCGCCAGCCCTCGTGTGGGCAGCCTTATTGGGCTGGATACGCAGTATTTT. Amino acids: CASPRVGSLIGLDTQYF.